Listed here are 20 T cell receptor beta chains from one sample, sequenced in a study of blood T cell repertoires in COVID-19. Assay: immunoSEQ multiplex PCR; the TCRdb copy retains only in-frame clones and omits some. Of 390,000 or so clones in the sample, nearly 90% are singletons; the top ten hold about 6.5%. The specimen sequenced was peripheral blood. The receptors stem from a man aged 18 to 29 with active or convalescent COVID-19.

The V gene is TRBV9, the J gene TRBJ2-7, with a weak D call TRBD1 (7 bases). V lost 0 bases and J 12 bases, leaving 22 bases between the germline ends. From germline, CDR1 is SGDLS and CDR2 YYNGEE. The CDR3 contains 15 residues. Here the CDR3 DNA reads TGTGCCAGCAGCGTAGCGGGGGACAGAGGGGGTAATTTGTACTTC. Residues: CASSVAGDRGGNLYF.

The J gene is TRBJ2-3, the V gene TRBV7-3, with no clear D. V lost 2 bases, J lost 3 bases, and 12 bases lay in between. This CDR3 comprises 15 residues. Germline loops: CDR1 SGHTA, CDR2 FQGTGA. The CDR3 DNA sequence: TGTGCCAGCAGCTTAGCTCGGAGTGCGACAGATACGCAGTATTTT. Translating gives CASSLARSATDTQYF.

This chain connects TRBV4-1 to TRBJ1-6; possibly TRBD1 for D (6 bases). Germline V gives CDR1 MGHRA, CDR2 YSYEKL. The CDR3 extends over 17 amino acids. The germline V and J ends were trimmed by 3 bases and 10 bases, with 22 bases remaining between them. DNA for the CDR3: TGCGCCAGCAGCCATAAAGATTATCGGGGGGCAGGATCACCCCTCCACTTT. Translating gives CASSHKDYRGAGSPLHF.

The J gene is TRBJ2-1, the V gene TRBV7-3; 8 nucleotides align to TRBD2. The CDR3 runs to 15 residues. Germline V gene lookup returns CDR1 SGHTA and CDR2 FQGTGA. Trimming at V came to 2 bases and at J to 6 bases, leaving 6 bases not matched to a gene. CDR3 DNA: TGTGCCAGCAGCTTACAGGTAGCGGGATCCAATGAGCAGTTCTTC. Translating gives CASSLQVAGSNEQFF.

For this clone: Other DNA sequences in this sample translate to the same CDR3. The rearrangement joins TRBV3-1 (or the pseudogene TRBV3-2) to TRBJ1-5; D is unclear. The CDR3 length is 13 residues. Germline values: CDR1 LGHDT, CDR2 YNNKEL (reference sequence). V was trimmed by 3 bases and J by 2 bases, leaving 5 bases between them. The CDR3 DNA sequence: TGTGCCAGCAGCCAGGCAGGCAATCAGCCCCAGCATTTT. As protein: CASSQAGNQPQHF.

The J gene is TRBJ1-6, the V gene TRBV21-1; TRBD1 is taken as the D call from the table, unchecked against the DNA. TRBV21-1 is described as a pseudogene. This CDR3 has 15 amino acids. DNA for the CDR3: TGTGCCAGCAGGAGGACAGGCTCCTATAATTCACCCCTCCACTTT. Residues: CASRRTGSYNSPLHF.

This clone was counted once. This rearrangement joins TRBV19 to TRBJ1-1; TRBD1 might be the D (6 bases). V shed 5 bases and J shed 5 bases, with 18 bases lying between them. The germline V gene encodes CDR1 LNHDA and CDR2 SQIVND (reference sequence). The CDR3 is made up of 15 amino acids. CDR3 nucleotide sequence: TGTGCCAGTAGTCCCTACAGGGTTCTGGATACTGAAGCTTTCTTT. Its protein is CASSPYRVLDTEAFF.

The genes are TRBV3-1 (or the pseudogene TRBV3-2) and TRBJ2-3; 8 nucleotides agree with TRBD1. After removal of 3 bases from V and 5 bases from J, the junction contained 4 bases not matched to a gene. This CDR3 comprises 14 residues. Germline V gene sequence: CDR1 LGHDT, CDR2 YNNKEL (reference sequence). The CDR3 loop reads CASSQTGVGDTQYF. The CDR3 DNA reads TGTGCCAGCAGCCAGACAGGGGTGGGAGATACGCAGTATTTT.

The chain is built from TRBV2 and TRBJ1-6; 7 bases match TRBD1. The ends lost 4 bases at V and 5 bases at J; junction bases unmatched: 5. CDR1 and CDR2 (germline): SNHLY, FYNNEI. The CDR3 has 15 amino acids. The CDR3 loop reads CASSALQGDNSPLHF. Written as DNA, the CDR3 is TGTGCCAGCAGTGCTCTCCAGGGGGATAATTCACCCCTCCACTTT. Drawing the rest from reference TRBV2 and TRBJ1-6, the complete variable domain is EPEVTQTPSHQVTQMGQEVILRCVPISNHLYFYWYRQILGQKVEFLVSFYNNEISEKSEIFDDQFSVERPDGSNFTLKIRSTKLEDSAMYFCASSALQGDNSPLHFGNGTRLTVT.

This clone was seen only once. J is TRBJ1-2 and V is TRBV2; 9 positions agree with TRBD1. Germline values: CDR1 SNHLY, CDR2 FYNNEI. The V gene end was trimmed by 4 bases and the J gene end by 4 bases; junction bases not matched to a gene: 4. This CDR3 is 14 amino acids long. CDR3 nucleotides: TGTGCCAGCAGTGGGACAGGGGCCCCCTATGGCTACACCTTC. Its translation is CASSGTGAPYGYTF.

J is TRBJ1-2 and V is TRBV6-5, with TRBD1 matching over 7 bases. The junction had 7 bases not matched to a gene; V was cut back by 3 bases and J by 0 bases. Germline assignment: CDR1 MNHEY and CDR2 SVGAGI. This CDR3 has 16 amino acids. CDR3 in DNA: TGTGCCAGCAGTTATTATGACAGGGTAGCTAACTATGGCTACACCTTC. Protein sequence: CASSYYDRVANYGYTF.

This clone was picked up a small number of times. This rearrangement joins TRBV3-1 (or the pseudogene TRBV3-2) to TRBJ1-3; no clear D gene. Germline V gene lookup returns CDR1 LGHDT and CDR2 YNNKEL (reference sequence). V gave up 2 bases and J gave up 0 bases, with 8 bases separating them. CDR3 length: 15 amino acids. CDR3 DNA sequence: TGTGCCAGCAGCCAATTGAAACTCTCTGGAAACACCATATATTTT. Translating it yields CASSQLKLSGNTIYF.

As to this clone: One junction end does not reproduce the germline sequence, and a read error may be involved. The V and J genes are TRBV6-2 or TRBV6-3 and TRBJ2-6; perhaps TRBD1 as D (5 bases). There are 16 residues in the CDR3. CDR1 is MNHEY and CDR2 is SVGEGT in the germline V gene. CDR3 in amino acids: CASSYSRSSGANVLTF. The CDR3 region has the DNA TGTGCCAGCAGTTACTCCCGAAGCTCTGGGGCCAACGTGCTGACTTTC.

DNA for the CDR3: TGTGCCAGCAGCCTCAACGACAGGATCACCGATACGCAGTATTTT. Its translation is CASSLNDRITDTQYF. This chain joins TRBV7-8 and TRBJ2-3, with D perhaps TRBD1 (6 bases). Germline lookup yields CDR1 SGHVS and CDR2 FQNEAQ. V was shortened by 5 bases and J by 6 bases, with 18 bases between the two germline ends. This CDR3 is 15 amino acids long.

This clone showed up just once. V usage is TRBV5-4 and J usage is TRBJ2-7, with 13 positions matching TRBD2. This CDR3 contains 15 residues. J gave up 4 bases and V 4 bases, and 5 bases lay outside the gene matches. Germline loops: CDR1 SGHNT, CDR2 YYREEE (reference sequence). The CDR3 coding sequence is TGTGCCAGCAGCCCCGGGACTAGCGGGGTTTACGAGCAGTACTTC. Residues: CASSPGTSGVYEQYF.

This clone was found a few times. The chain joins TRBV2 to TRBJ1-5; 7 bases map to TRBD1. Germline V CDR1 and CDR2: SNHLY, FYNNEI. Trimming removed 2 bases from V and 2 bases from J; junction bases left unmatched: 9. The CDR3 covers 17 residues. CDR3 sequence (DNA): TGTGCCAGCAGTGAATATTACAGGGGTGAGGGCAATCAGCCCCAGCATTTT. It is translated as CASSEYYRGEGNQPQHF. The whole variable domain, remainder taken from reference TRBV2 and TRBJ1-5, is EPEVTQTPSHQVTQMGQEVILRCVPISNHLYFYWYRQILGQKVEFLVSFYNNEISEKSEIFDDQFSVERPDGSNFTLKIRSTKLEDSAMYFCASSEYYRGEGNQPQHFGDGTRLSIL.

V and J are TRBV6-6 and TRBJ2-1, with 8 positions matching TRBD1. J gave up 6 bases and V 0 bases, and 4 bases lay outside the gene matches. CDR3 length: 15 amino acids. In germline, CDR1 is MNHNY, CDR2 SVGAGI (reference sequence). This CDR3 reads CASSYSDRVVNEQFF. The CDR3 DNA reads TGTGCCAGCAGTTACTCGGACAGGGTAGTCAATGAGCAGTTCTTC.

The V and J genes are TRBV13 and TRBJ2-1, with TRBD2 identical over 14 bases. The junction had 11 bases not matched to a gene; V was cut back by 4 bases and J by 12 bases. CDR3 length: 16 amino acids. CDR1 is PRHDT, CDR2 FYEKMQ, per germline (reference sequence). CDR3 amino acids: CASSSQQTSGRGRQFF. In DNA form, the CDR3 reads TGTGCCAGCAGCTCTCAGCAGACTAGCGGGAGGGGTCGGCAGTTCTTC. Combining the CDR3 with reference TRBV13 and TRBJ2-1 gives the whole variable domain AAGVIQSPRHLIKEKRETATLKCYPIPRHDTVYWYQQGPGQDPQFLISFYEKMQSDKGSIPDRFSAQQFSDYHSELNMSSLELGDSALYFCASSSQQTSGRGRQFFGPGTRLTVL.

The chain couples TRBV19 to TRBJ1-2, with 9 bases identical to TRBD1. Trimming took 5 bases from V and 9 from J; bases not matched to a gene: 10. The CDR3 is 14 residues long. CDR1 is LNHDA, CDR2 SQIVND, per germline (reference sequence). The CDR3 reads CASSEGQGRKSYTF. DNA of the CDR3: TGTGCCAGTAGTGAGGGACAGGGAAGGAAGAGCTACACCTTC.

This clone is a singleton in its sample. This rearrangement joins TRBV7-6 to TRBJ1-6; D gene ambiguous. The ends were cut back, 2 bases at V and 6 bases at J, with 14 bases in the middle. The germline V gene encodes CDR1 SGHVS and CDR2 FNYEAQ. The length of the CDR3 is 16 residues. The CDR3 DNA reads TGTGCCAGCAGCTTATTCAACCCAGCGACTAATTCACCCCTCCACTTT. It yields the protein CASSLFNPATNSPLHF. Full variable domain (remainder filled in from reference TRBV7-6 and TRBJ1-6): GAGVSQSPRYKVTKRGQDVALRCDPISGHVSLYWYRQALGQGPEFLTYFNYEAQQDKSGLPNDRFSAERPEGSISTLTIQRTEQRDSAMYRCASSLFNPATNSPLHFGNGTRLTVT.